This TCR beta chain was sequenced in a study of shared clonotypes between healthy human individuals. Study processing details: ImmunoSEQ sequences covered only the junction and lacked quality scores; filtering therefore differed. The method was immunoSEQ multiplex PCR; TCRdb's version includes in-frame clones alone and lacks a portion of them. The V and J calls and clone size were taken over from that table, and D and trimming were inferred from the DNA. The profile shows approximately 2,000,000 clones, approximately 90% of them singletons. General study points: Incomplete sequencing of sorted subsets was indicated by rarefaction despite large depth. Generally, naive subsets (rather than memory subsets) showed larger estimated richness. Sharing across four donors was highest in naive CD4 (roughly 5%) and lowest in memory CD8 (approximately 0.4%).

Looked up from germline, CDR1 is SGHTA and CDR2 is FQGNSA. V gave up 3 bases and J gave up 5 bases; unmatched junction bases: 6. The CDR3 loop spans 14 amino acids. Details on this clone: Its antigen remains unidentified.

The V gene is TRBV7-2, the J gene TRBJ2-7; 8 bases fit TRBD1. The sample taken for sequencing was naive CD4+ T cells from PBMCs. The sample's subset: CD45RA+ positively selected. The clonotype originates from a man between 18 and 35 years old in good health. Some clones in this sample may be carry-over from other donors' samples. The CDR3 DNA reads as TGTGCCAGCAGCTTCGACAGGGGTTTCCACGAGCAGTACTTC. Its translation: CASSFDRGFHEQYF.